These 9 T cell receptor beta chains share one sample of origin, sequenced in a study of T cell repertoires in ileal Crohn's disease. Generated by immunoSEQ multiplex PCR, the TCRdb table keeps only in-frame clones and is missing some. The sample has over 14,000 clones; 80% are singletons. The sequencing input was ileal tissue. The receptors come from an adult with Crohn's disease.

The J gene is TRBJ1-2, the V gene TRBV5-6; 8 positions agree with TRBD1. CDR3 length: 16 residues. Germline V gives CDR1 SGHDT, CDR2 YYEEEE. The V segment lost 3 bases and the J segment 1 base; nucleotides outside the gene matches: 8. The CDR3 DNA reads TGTGCCAGCAGCTGGGGGACAGGCAACCATAACTATGGCTACACCTTC. It translates to CASSWGTGNHNYGYTF. Complete variable domain (other parts from reference TRBV5-6 and TRBJ1-2): DAGVTQSPTHLIKTRGQQVTLRCSPKSGHDTVSWYQQALGQGPQFIFQYYEEEERQRGNFPDRFSGHQFPNYSSELNVNALLLGDSALYLCASSWGTGNHNYGYTFGSGTRLTVV.

The rearrangement joins TRBV19 to TRBJ1-3; D gene uncertain. CDR1 is LNHDA and CDR2 is SQIVND in the germline V gene (reference sequence). The V and J ends lost 3 bases and 1 base respectively, with 13 bases between them. This CDR3 is 16 amino acids long. CDR3 region: CASSMVRTFSGNTIYF. The CDR3 nucleotides read TGTGCCAGTAGTATGGTCAGAACCTTTTCTGGAAACACCATATATTTT.

The gene calls are TRBV7-2 and TRBJ1-1; 10 nucleotides line up with TRBD1. Germline CDR1 SGHTA, CDR2 FQGNSA. Trimming at V came to 2 bases and at J to 8 bases, leaving 14 bases not matched to a gene. The CDR3 runs to 17 residues. Here the CDR3 reads CASSLKRMGTGEGEAFF. The DNA for the CDR3 is TGTGCCAGCAGCTTAAAGCGGATGGGGACAGGGGAGGGAGAAGCTTTCTTT.

V usage is TRBV4-1 and J usage is TRBJ1-1; possibly TRBD1 for D (5 bases). The CDR3 loop spans 18 amino acids. Per germline, CDR1 MGHRA and CDR2 YSYEKL. The V gene lost 1 base and the J gene lost 3 bases, with 21 bases spanning the gap. CDR3 residues: CASSQGAPKTGIYTEAFF. CDR3 sequence (DNA): TGCGCCAGCAGCCAAGGAGCCCCCAAAACAGGCATCTACACTGAAGCTTTCTTT.

In DNA form, the CDR3 reads TGTGCCTGGAGTAGGGGGTCCTATCAGCCCCAGCATTTT. This codes for CAWSRGSYQPQHF. The rearrangement uses TRBV30 and TRBJ1-5, with D perhaps TRBD1 (6 bases). Deletions cut 2 bases from V and 5 bases from J, with 10 bases between. Germline assignment: CDR1 GTSNPN and CDR2 SVGIG (reference sequence). CDR3 size: 13 residues.

This clone has more than one count but fewer than ten. CDR3 in DNA: TGTGCCAGCAGTTACGAAGCGACCGGGGAGCTGTTTTTT. It is translated as CASSYEATGELFF. This chain links TRBV6-6 with TRBJ2-2; D is ambiguous. The CDR3 has 13 residues. Looked up from germline, CDR1 is MNHNY and CDR2 is SVGAGI (reference sequence). The V gene lost 2 bases and the J gene lost 5 bases, with 6 bases spanning the gap.

This chain connects TRBV5-6 to TRBJ1-1; no reliable D call. The CDR3 covers 13 residues. V lost 4 bases and J 1 base, leaving 8 bases between the germline ends. CDR1 and CDR2 from the germline V gene are SGHDT and YYEEEE. In DNA form, the CDR3 reads TGTGCCAGCAGCCTCCCTCCGAACACTGAAGCTTTCTTT. It is translated as CASSLPPNTEAFF.

This chain links TRBV18 with TRBJ1-2; weak D call: TRBD1 (6 bases). Germline V gene data show CDR1 as KGHSH and CDR2 as LQKENI. Trimming pared 0 bases from V and 2 bases from J, leaving 10 bases between. The CDR3 totals 15 residues. Here the CDR3 DNA reads TGTGCCAGCTCACCACCCAGGGACAAGAACTATGGCTACACCTTC. Translation: CASSPPRDKNYGYTF.

The rearrangement joins TRBV11-3 to TRBJ2-2; unclear D gene. The CDR3 extends over 14 amino acids. V gave up 4 bases and J gave up 4 bases, with 10 bases separating them. Germline CDR1 reads SGHNT; CDR2 reads YENEEA. The CDR3 region is CASSSLSSTGELFF. CDR3 in DNA: TGTGCCAGCAGCTCCCTCTCTAGCACCGGGGAGCTGTTTTTT.